This T cell receptor (beta chain) was recovered during a study of T cell responses to AZD1222 COVID-19 vaccine. Study results and caveats: After two AZD1222 doses, spike-specific TCR breadth and depth rose versus day 0. The reported proportion of spike-specific TCRs targeting unmutated variant regions was nearly half. In a largely white British group with more females than males, clonal diversity was possibly underestimated.

The protocol was immunoSEQ multiplex PCR, while the TCRdb copy is restricted to in-frame clones and leaves out a portion. The sample records some 79,000 clones, 80% being singletons. Concerning this clone itself: Its antigen remains unknown.

Analysis merged second doses at about 4 or about 12 weeks. CDR3 size: 14 residues. The V and J ends lost 5 bases and 8 bases, in that order; junction bases with no gene match: 6. Germline V lookup: CDR1 KGHDR, CDR2 SFDVKD. The TCR was taken from an adult who received the AZD1222 COVID-19 vaccine. The input for sequencing was peripheral blood, taken 28 days after the second AZD1222 dose. The chain has TRBV24-1 and TRBJ2-1; 9 positions agree with TRBD1. The CDR3 protein is CATSVGQGKDEQFF. CDR3 bases: TGTGCCACCAGTGTGGGACAGGGTAAGGATGAGCAGTTCTTC.